A selection of T cell receptor beta chains follows, all from one sample in a study of pediatric ulcerative colitis. The method was immunoSEQ multiplex PCR; TCRdb's version includes in-frame clones alone and lacks a portion of them. This table holds under 20,000 clones, 74% found once. The source material was gut tissue. All receptors derive from a boy between 10 and 17 years old with moderate ulcerative colitis. CDR3s include the opening cysteine and the closing phenylalanine or tryptophan. The D gene is left open where the match is weak. A clone size is listed for some rows: how often the clone was seen (once, few, many), or a class if it is expanded.

TRBJ1-1 few TRBV9 - TGTGCCAGCAGCCTCCTCCCCAGGCTAGAAGCTTTCTTT CASSLLPRLEAFF
TRBJ1-2 - TRBV27 TRBD1 TGTGCCAGCAGTTCAGCCGGGACAGGGAAATACGGCTACACCTTC CASSSAGTGKYGYTF
TRBJ1-4 - TRBV30 TRBD1 TGTGCCTGGAGCCTAACAGGGGGCGGAGAAAAACTGTTTTTT CAWSLTGGGEKLFF
TRBJ1-1 - TRBV10-2 TRBD1 TGCGCCAGCAGTGACAGGGGGCGTTTGAACACTGAAGCTTTCTTT CASSDRGRLNTEAFF
TRBJ2-4 few TRBV2 TRBD1 TGTGCCAGCAGTGAAGACAGGGGGCTGGCCAAAAACATTCAGTACTTC CASSEDRGLAKNIQYF
TRBJ2-1 - TRBV5-1 TRBD2 TGCGCCAGCAGCTTGTTGGTAGCGGGAGGTATCGACAATGAGCAGTTCTTC CASSLLVAGGIDNEQFF
TRBJ1-4 - TRBV25-1 - TGTGCCAGCAGTGAAGGAACAGGGCTCAATAGTGAAAAACTGTTTTTT CASSEGTGLNSEKLFF
TRBJ1-5 - TRBV6-5 - TGTGCCAGCAGCACAGGCAATCAGCCCCAGCATTTT CASSTGNQPQHF
TRBJ2-7 - TRBV7-3 - TGTGCCAGCAGCTTAACTGTACGGGTCTCCTACGAGCAGTACTTC CASSLTVRVSYEQYF
TRBJ2-7 - TRBV12-1 - TGTGCCAGCAGCTCTAAAGCCAGGACGGGCGAAACCTCCTACGAGCAGTACTTC CASSSKARTGETSYEQYF
TRBJ2-7 - TRBV10-3 - TGTGCCATCAGCCGACAGGTGCCCTTGGACGAGCAGTACTTC CAISRQVPLDEQYF
TRBJ1-2 - TRBV5-1 TRBD1 TGCGCCAGCAGCTTGTTAGACAGGGGGCGCTGGGACTATGGCTACACCTTC CASSLLDRGRWDYGYTF
TRBJ2-1 - TRBV5-4 - TGTGCCAGCAGCCCGCGGGACTCGATATACAATGAGCAGTTCTTC CASSPRDSIYNEQFF
TRBJ1-6 - TRBV7-2 TRBD1 TGTGCCAGCAGCCAACAGGGGGCTAACCTCATGAATAATTCACCCCTCCACTTT CASSQQGANLMNNSPLHF
TRBJ2-1 - TRBV6-1 TRBD1 TGTGCCAGCAGACTAAACAGGGGGCCCGACAATGAGCAGTTCTTC CASRLNRGPDNEQFF
TRBJ2-7 - TRBV5-1 - TGCGCCAGCAGCTTGGCCGGGGACTCTCAGTACGAGCAGTACTTC CASSLAGDSQYEQYF
TRBJ2-5 few TRBV7-2 - TGTGCCAGCAGCTTAGTTCAGGGAGCTATAGAGACCCAGTACTTC CASSLVQGAIETQYF
TRBJ1-1 - TRBV7-3 - TGTGCCAGCAGCTTTTTAGCTCAGGGGACTGAAGCTTTCTTT CASSFLAQGTEAFF
TRBJ2-3 - TRBV18 TRBD2 TGTGCCAGCTCACCTCGGGGGGGCGCGGGAGATACGCAGTATTTT CASSPRGGAGDTQYF
TRBJ2-3 - TRBV7-2 - TGTGCCAGCAGCTTAGTTTTGTCGCCTTATCCTAGCACAGATACGCAGTATTTT CASSLVLSPYPSTDTQYF
TRBJ1-1 - TRBV7-3 - TGTGCCAGCAGCCCTAACCGGCCGGGGAGAAGTACTGAAGCTTTCTTT CASSPNRPGRSTEAFF
TRBJ2-2 - TRBV4-3 - TGCGCCAGCAGCCAAGTTGGCCGCGGACTGGGCCGCACCGGGGAGCTGTTTTTT CASSQVGRGLGRTGELFF
TRBJ1-6 few TRBV6-6 TRBD1 TGTGCCAGCGGGGGACAGGGGTCACCCCTCCACTTT CASGGQGSPLHF
TRBJ2-7 once TRBV9 TRBD1 TGTGCCAGCAGCGGCCAGGGGGCCTACGAGCAGTACTTC CASSGQGAYEQYF
TRBJ1-1 - TRBV4-1 TRBD1 TGCGCCAGCAGCCAAAACAGGGGACGGAGAATAAACACTGAAGCTTTCTTT CASSQNRGRRINTEAFF
TRBJ1-1 - TRBV25-1 - TGTGCCAGCAGTGAATCTACGGGACGGCTGAACACTGAAGCTTTCTTT CASSESTGRLNTEAFF
TRBJ1-5 - TRBV4-1 TRBD1 TGCGCCAGCAGCGACCAATTAGGGGGCGGCGGTCAGCCCCAGCATTTT CASSDQLGGGGQPQHF
TRBJ2-7 - TRBV7-2 - TGTGCCAGCAGCCCTCAAAGGGGGACTTCCTACGAGCAGTACTTC CASSPQRGTSYEQYF
TRBJ2-1 - TRBV25-1 - TGTGCCAGCAGAAACCTAGTCACTGAGCAGTTCTTC CASRNLVTEQFF
TRBJ1-2 - TRBV12-5 - TGTGCTAGTGGTTTGTTTCCAAACTATGGCTACACCTTC CASGLFPNYGYTF
TRBJ1-2 few TRBV10-3 - TGTGCCACCCAGGGCGGAGGCTTTTATGGCTACACCTTC CATQGGGFYGYTF
TRBJ2-7 few TRBV7-5 - TGTGTCAGAAGCTTGACTAGCGGGGGGTCCTACGAGCAGTACTTC CVRSLTSGGSYEQYF
TRBJ1-1 - TRBV19 - TGTGCCAGTACCCGTCTCGGGGGCACCACTGAAGCTTTCTTT CASTRLGGTTEAFF
TRBJ2-7 - TRBV7-8 TRBD1 TGTGCCAGCAGCTCCTCCAGGACAGGGGCCGAGCAGTACTTC CASSSSRTGAEQYF
TRBJ2-6 - TRBV9 - TGTGCCAGCACCCGAGGGGTTTCTGGGGCCAACGTCCTGACTTTC CASTRGVSGANVLTF
TRBJ2-1 - TRBV10-3 TRBD2 TGTGCCATCAGCTGGAGCGGGGGGGCCACCTACAATGAGCAGTTCTTC CAISWSGGATYNEQFF
TRBJ2-7 - TRBV9 TRBD1 TGTGCCAGCAGCGTAGGGACAGGGGCTAGGCAGTACTTC CASSVGTGARQYF
TRBJ2-1 - TRBV4-2 TRBD2 TGTGCCAGCAGCCAAAGCGGGGGGTCCTACAATGAGCAGTTCTTC CASSQSGGSYNEQFF
TRBJ2-2 - TRBV9 TRBD1 TGTGCCAGCAGCGTTTGGGACAGTTCGGCCGGAGTCACCGGGGAGCTGTTTTTT CASSVWDSSAGVTGELFF
TRBJ2-7 - TRBV28 - TGTGCCAGCAGTCTCCCGGCCGACGGGAGAGAGTACGAGCAGTACTTC CASSLPADGREYEQYF